The next 18 T cell receptor beta chains were all read from a single sample in a study of T cell responses to AZD1222 COVID-19 vaccine. The data were produced by immunoSEQ multiplex PCR, yet TCRdb's version contains in-frame clones alone and is incomplete. The table shows about 98,000 clones, with roughly 90% occurring only once. The sample consisted of peripheral blood, taken on day 0 of AZD1222 vaccination. Every receptor here comes from an adult in good health.

The chain recombines TRBV28 with TRBJ1-6, with D perhaps matching TRBD1 (5 bases). The V gene's germline CDR1 is MDHEN and CDR2 SYDVKM. The V end was cut by 7 bases, the J end by 10 bases, with 14 bases between. There are 13 residues in the CDR3. CDR3 sequence reads: CASTPPGISPLHF. The CDR3 DNA reads as TGTGCCAGCACCCCTCCAGGGATCTCACCCCTCCACTTT.

This chain uses TRBV5-8 with TRBJ2-1; maybe TRBD2 (6 bases). Germline V lookup: CDR1 SGHTS, CDR2 YDEGEE. The CDR3 loop spans 17 amino acids. The V gene lost 2 bases and the J gene lost 2 bases, with 17 bases spanning the gap. The CDR3 DNA is TGTGCCAGCAGCTTTGTCAGGGCCTCGGGGGCCTACAATGAGCAGTTCTTC. Protein sequence: CASSFVRASGAYNEQFF.

The chain employs TRBV28 and TRBJ2-7; 7 bases are a match to TRBD2. The CDR3 sequence is 13 residues long. CDR1 and CDR2 from the germline V gene are MDHEN and SYDVKM. Germline trimming cut 11 bases from V and 3 bases from J; bases unmatched to any gene: 10. The CDR3 DNA sequence: TGTGCCGGGACTAAGCAGGGCTACTACGAGCAGTACTTC. This gives the protein CAGTKQGYYEQYF.

The DNA for the CDR3 is TGTGCCAGTAGCTGGGGACAGGGAGCGTATGGCTACACCTTC. Translated, it gives CASSWGQGAYGYTF. This chain connects TRBV19 to TRBJ1-2; 9 nucleotides agree with TRBD1. This CDR3 has 14 residues. Germline V gene sequence: CDR1 LNHDA, CDR2 SQIVND (reference sequence). V lost 6 bases to trimming and J lost 5 bases; unmatched junction nucleotides: 7.

The chain is built from TRBV11-1 and TRBJ2-4; possibly TRBD1 for D (6 bases). In germline, CDR1 is SGHAT, CDR2 FQDESV (reference sequence). The CDR3 is 15 residues long. V lost 5 bases, J lost 1 base, and 12 bases lay in between. This CDR3 is CASSRAGVAKNIQYF. CDR3 coding DNA: TGTGCCAGCAGCCGCGCAGGGGTGGCCAAAAACATTCAGTACTTC.

This clone has only one observation. V usage is TRBV19 and J usage is TRBJ2-7; no clear D gene. V was clipped by 4 bases and J by 6 bases, with 22 bases between them. This CDR3 contains 16 residues. Germline V CDR1 and CDR2: LNHDA, SQIVND (reference sequence). The CDR3 protein is CASSTVNQLPRSEQYF. As DNA, the CDR3 is TGTGCCAGTAGTACCGTAAACCAGCTCCCCCGCTCCGAGCAGTACTTC.

The gene calls are TRBV6-5 and TRBJ2-7, with D unclear. The CDR3 length is 13 residues. V was trimmed by 7 bases and J by 1 base, leaving 11 bases between them. Germline assignment: CDR1 MNHEY and CDR2 SVGAGI. The CDR3 reads CASILRPSYEQYF. CDR3 sequence (DNA): TGTGCCAGCATCTTGAGACCTTCCTACGAGCAGTACTTC.

The CDR3 reads CATSRGAPVGNTIYF. Here the CDR3 DNA reads TGTGCCACCAGCAGAGGGGCCCCCGTCGGAAACACCATATATTTT. This chain links TRBV15 with TRBJ1-3, with no clear D. Germline CDR1 is LNHNV and CDR2 is YYDKDF (reference sequence). V was shortened by 1 base and J by 4 bases, with 11 bases between the two germline ends. The CDR3 length is 15 residues.

V usage is TRBV28 and J usage is TRBJ1-1; D may be TRBD1 (5 bases). Germline CDR1 reads MDHEN; CDR2 reads SYDVKM. The CDR3 spans 14 residues. V gave up 3 bases and J gave up 5 bases, with 13 bases separating them. The CDR3 DNA reads as TGTGCCAGCAGTTTGGCGGGGGAGGTGACTGAAGCTTTCTTT. Translating it yields CASSLAGEVTEAFF. The whole variable domain, filled in from reference TRBV28 and TRBJ1-1, reads DVKVTQSSRYLVKRTGEKVFLECVQDMDHENMFWYRQDPGLGLRLIYFSYDVKMKEKGDIPEGYSVSREKKERFSLILESASTNQTSMYLCASSLAGEVTEAFFGQGTRLTVV.

This rearrangement joins TRBV4-1 to TRBJ1-1, with 10 bases aligning to TRBD1. Unmatched junction bases numbered 5, after V lost 3 bases and J lost 1 base. The CDR3 runs to 16 residues. CDR1 is MGHRA and CDR2 is YSYEKL in the germline V gene. In DNA, the CDR3 is TGCGCCAGCAGCCAGGGACAGGGGTTGGGGAACACTGAAGCTTTCTTT. It yields the protein CASSQGQGLGNTEAFF.

This chain links TRBV27 with TRBJ2-7, with TRBD1 identical over 9 bases. J was trimmed by 4 bases and V by 2 bases; bases with no gene match: 6. Germline-derived CDR1 and CDR2 are MNHEY and SMNVEV (reference sequence). The CDR3 sequence is 15 residues long. The CDR3 nucleotides are TGTGCCAGCAGTTTACCCGGGACAGGGTTATACGAGCAGTACTTC. Its protein is CASSLPGTGLYEQYF.

Only a few counts were recorded for this clone. The V gene is TRBV14, the J gene TRBJ2-7; either TRBD1 or TRBD2 may supply D (5 bases each). Trimming took 3 bases from V and 4 from J, leaving 16 bases between them. The CDR3 loop spans 15 amino acids. CDR1 and CDR2 (germline): SGHDN, FVKESK. CDR3 loop: CASSQSRDRKYEQYF. The CDR3 nucleotides read TGTGCCAGCAGCCAGAGCCGGGACCGTAAATACGAGCAGTACTTC.

The J gene is TRBJ2-5, the V gene TRBV3-1 (or the pseudogene TRBV3-2); TRBD2 is a possible D gene (6 bases). With 4 bases removed from V and 2 bases from J, the gap between germline ends came to 11 bases. Per germline, CDR1 LGHDT and CDR2 YNNKEL (reference sequence). The CDR3 is 14 residues long. The CDR3 sequence is CASSPGLGQETQYF. Here the CDR3 DNA reads TGTGCCAGCAGCCCGGGACTGGGGCAAGAGACCCAGTACTTC.

This chain links TRBV28 with TRBJ1-6; D is ambiguous. Looked up from germline, CDR1 is MDHEN and CDR2 is SYDVKM. Trimming removed 7 bases from V and 0 bases from J, with 10 bases in between. The CDR3 runs 15 residues. The CDR3 is CASTRSGSYNSPLHF. The CDR3 nucleotides read TGTGCCAGCACCCGTAGCGGCTCCTATAATTCACCCCTCCACTTT. The full variable domain, in which reference TRBV28 and TRBJ1-6 provide the parts outside the CDR3, is DVKVTQSSRYLVKRTGEKVFLECVQDMDHENMFWYRQDPGLGLRLIYFSYDVKMKEKGDIPEGYSVSREKKERFSLILESASTNQTSMYLCASTRSGSYNSPLHFGNGTRLTVT.

The chain employs TRBV9 and TRBJ2-5; D uncertain. The CDR3 spans 13 residues. Germline values: CDR1 SGDLS, CDR2 YYNGEE. Deletions cut 0 bases from V and 4 bases from J, with 7 bases between. This chain's CDR3 is CASSVVGRETQYF. CDR3 nucleotide sequence: TGTGCCAGCAGCGTAGTGGGCCGAGAGACCCAGTACTTC.

This clone was picked up one time. The chain joins TRBV3-1 (or the pseudogene TRBV3-2) to TRBJ1-1; no reliable D call. In germline, CDR1 is LGHDT, CDR2 YNNKEL (reference sequence). CDR3 length: 13 amino acids. Trimming stripped 4 bases from V and 3 bases from J, with 9 bases between. CDR3 bases: TGTGCCAGCAGCCCCCTCGGGGACACTGAAGCTTTCTTT. Its translation is CASSPLGDTEAFF.

The chain has TRBV4-1 and TRBJ2-1, with D unresolved. CDR3 length equals 12 residues. Trimming took off 4 bases at V and 6 bases at J, with 7 bases between the two ends. CDR1 and CDR2 (germline): MGHRA, YSYEKL. The CDR3 nucleotides read TGCGCCAGCAGCCGAGGCCCCAATGAGCAGTTCTTC. Translation: CASSRGPNEQFF.

The V gene is TRBV27, the J gene TRBJ1-4; D possibly corresponds to TRBD1 (5 bases). The CDR3 runs to 15 residues. Germline CDR1 is MNHEY and CDR2 is SMNVEV (reference sequence). Trimming took off 2 bases at V and 10 bases at J, with 17 bases between the two ends. For the CDR3, the DNA is TGTGCCAGCAGTTTAAGGGGCAGGGCTCAGGTAAAACTGTTTTTT. Amino acids: CASSLRGRAQVKLFF. Using reference TRBV27 and TRBJ1-4 for the parts outside the CDR3, the full variable domain is EAQVTQNPRYLITVTGKKLTVTCSQNMNHEYMSWYRQDPGLGLRQIYYSMNVEVTDKGDVPEGYKVSRKEKRNFPLILESPSPNQTSLYFCASSLRGRAQVKLFFGSGTQLSVL.